This T cell receptor (beta chain) came from a study of CD8 T cells in ankylosing spondylitis. V lost 1 base and J 0 bases, leaving 20 bases between the germline ends. Germline V gene data show CDR1 as SGHRS and CDR2 as YFSETQ. The CDR3 sequence is 18 residues long. MiXCR, applied by TCRdb to the 5' RACE reads, yields one record per CDR3 protein. The sample includes about 160,000 distinct CDR3 sequences, approximately 16% seen only once; the top ten take approximately 7.8%. This rearrangement joins TRBV5-1 to TRBJ2-7, with D perhaps matching TRBD2 (6 bases). The sequencing input was blood, either unsorted or a sorted T cell fraction (not recorded which). The clonotype was recovered from a male donor with ankylosing spondylitis or in good health (not recorded which). The DNA of the CDR3 is TGCGCCAGCAGCTTGAAGTTAAGTGGCGGGATGGGCTCCTACGAGCAGTACTTC. Residues: CASSLKLSGGMGSYEQYF. Drawing the rest from reference TRBV5-1 and TRBJ2-7, the complete variable domain is KAGVTQTPRYLIKTRGQQVTLSCSPISGHRSVSWYQQTPGQGLQFLFEYFSETQRNKGNFPGRFSGRQFSNSRSEMNVSTLELGDSALYLCASSLKLSGGMGSYEQYFGPGTRLTVT.